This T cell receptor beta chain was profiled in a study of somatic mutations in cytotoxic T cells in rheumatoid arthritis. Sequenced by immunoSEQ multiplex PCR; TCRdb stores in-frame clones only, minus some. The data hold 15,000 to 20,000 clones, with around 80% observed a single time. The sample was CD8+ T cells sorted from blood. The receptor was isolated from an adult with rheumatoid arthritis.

The CDR3 DNA follows: TGTGCCAGTAGTGTATTTATAAGGACGAATTCACCCCTCCACTTT. This codes for CASSVFIRTNSPLHF. The chain joins TRBV19 to TRBJ1-6; no firm D call. This CDR3 spans 15 amino acids. Germline-derived CDR1 and CDR2 are LNHDA and SQIVND (reference sequence). With 5 bases removed from V and 7 bases from J, the gap between germline ends came to 15 bases.